This section outlines one T cell receptor beta chain sequence together with its context. What it recognizes is unknown. These data are taken from a study of monozygotic twins with inflammatory bowel disease. The study, taken as a whole, reports: Healthy co-twins, by inverse Simpson, had higher TCRbeta diversity than their siblings with IBD.

CDR1 is WSHSY, CDR2 SAAADI, per germline. The CDR3 has 14 residues. The UMIs contained a 6-nucleotide sample barcode. They were added by template switching during cDNA synthesis. TCRdb reanalyzed the 5' RACE reads and collapses them to one entry per CDR3 protein, without DNA. The listing contains about 210,000 distinct CDR3 sequences. This sequence originates from a human donor with ulcerative colitis or Crohn's disease, or a healthy co-twin of an affected twin (not recorded which). J is TRBJ1-1 and V is TRBV10-2; TCRdb's D gene call, TRBD1, goes unchecked for lack of DNA. Input material: blood. CDR3 sequence reads: CASSDPGLNTEAFF.